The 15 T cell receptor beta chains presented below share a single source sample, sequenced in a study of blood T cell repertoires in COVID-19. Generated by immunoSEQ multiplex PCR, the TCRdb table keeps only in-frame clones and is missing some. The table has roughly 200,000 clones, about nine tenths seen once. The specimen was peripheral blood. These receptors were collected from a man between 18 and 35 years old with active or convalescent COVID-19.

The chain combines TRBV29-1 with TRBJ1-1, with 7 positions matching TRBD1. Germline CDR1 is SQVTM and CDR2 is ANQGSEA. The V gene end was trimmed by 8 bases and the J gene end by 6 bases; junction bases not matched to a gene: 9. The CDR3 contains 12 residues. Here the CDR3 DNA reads TGCAGCATAACAGGGGTTCGCGCTGAAGCTTTCTTT. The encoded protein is CSITGVRAEAFF. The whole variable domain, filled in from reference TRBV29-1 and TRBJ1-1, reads SAVISQKPSRDICQRGTSLTIQCQVDSQVTMMFWYRQQPGQSLTLIATANQGSEATYESGFVIDKFPISRPNLTFSTLTVSNMSPEDSSIYLCSITGVRAEAFFGQGTRLTVV.

The CDR3 DNA reads as TGTGCCAGCAGTGTGGACAGCACCGGGGAGCTGTTTTTT. Residues: CASSVDSTGELFF. This chain connects TRBV6-2 or TRBV6-3 to TRBJ2-2; tentatively, D is TRBD1 (6 bases). V gave up 5 bases and J gave up 4 bases, with 8 bases separating them. This CDR3 has 13 amino acids. Germline assignment: CDR1 MNHEY and CDR2 SVGEGT.

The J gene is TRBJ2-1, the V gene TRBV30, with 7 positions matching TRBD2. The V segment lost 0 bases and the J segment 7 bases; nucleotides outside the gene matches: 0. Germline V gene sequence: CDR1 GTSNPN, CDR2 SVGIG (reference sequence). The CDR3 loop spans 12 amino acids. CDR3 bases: TGTGCCTGGAGTGTACTAGCGAATGAGCAGTTCTTC. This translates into CAWSVLANEQFF.

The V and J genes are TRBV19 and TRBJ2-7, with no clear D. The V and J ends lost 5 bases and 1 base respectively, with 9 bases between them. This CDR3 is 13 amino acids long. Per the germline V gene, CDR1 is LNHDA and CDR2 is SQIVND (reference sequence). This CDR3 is CASSVMASYEQYF. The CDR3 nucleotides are TGTGCCAGTAGTGTTATGGCTTCCTACGAGCAGTACTTC.

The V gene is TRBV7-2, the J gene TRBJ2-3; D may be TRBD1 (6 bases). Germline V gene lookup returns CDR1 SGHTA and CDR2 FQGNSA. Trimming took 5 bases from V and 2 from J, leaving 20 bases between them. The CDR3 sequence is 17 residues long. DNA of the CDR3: TGTGCCAGCAGCCCCGAAGGGGGACGGATTCTCACAGATACGCAGTATTTT. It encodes CASSPEGGRILTDTQYF.

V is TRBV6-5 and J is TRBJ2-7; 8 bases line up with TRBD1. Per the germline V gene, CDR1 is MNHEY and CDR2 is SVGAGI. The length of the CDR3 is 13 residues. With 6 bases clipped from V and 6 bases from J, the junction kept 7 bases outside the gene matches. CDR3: CASRSDRVREQYF. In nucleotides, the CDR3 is TGTGCCAGCAGGTCGGACAGGGTTCGCGAGCAGTACTTC.

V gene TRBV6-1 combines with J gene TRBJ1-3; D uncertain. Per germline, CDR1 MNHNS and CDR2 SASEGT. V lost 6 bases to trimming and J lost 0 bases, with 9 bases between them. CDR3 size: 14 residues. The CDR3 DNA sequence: TGTGCCAGCAGGGCCATTATCTCTGGAAACACCATATATTTT. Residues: CASRAIISGNTIYF.

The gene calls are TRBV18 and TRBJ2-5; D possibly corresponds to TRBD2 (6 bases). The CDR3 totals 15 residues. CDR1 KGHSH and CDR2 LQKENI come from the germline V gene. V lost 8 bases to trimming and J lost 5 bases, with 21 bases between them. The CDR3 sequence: CASRPGKGGTETQYF. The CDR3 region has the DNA TGTGCCAGCAGACCAGGGAAAGGTGGGACTGAGACCCAGTACTTC.

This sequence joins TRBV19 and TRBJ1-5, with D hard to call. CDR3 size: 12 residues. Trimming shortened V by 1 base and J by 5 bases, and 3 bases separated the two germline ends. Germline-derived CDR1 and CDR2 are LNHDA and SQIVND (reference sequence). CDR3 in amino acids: CASSIADQPQHF. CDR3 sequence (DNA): TGTGCCAGTAGTATAGCTGATCAGCCCCAGCATTTT.

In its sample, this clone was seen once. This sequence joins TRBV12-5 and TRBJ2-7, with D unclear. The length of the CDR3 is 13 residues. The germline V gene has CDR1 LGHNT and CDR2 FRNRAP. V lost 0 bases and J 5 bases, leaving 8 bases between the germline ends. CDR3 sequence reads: CASGLVRHNEQYF. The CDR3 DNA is TGTGCTAGTGGTTTGGTACGACACAACGAGCAGTACTTC.

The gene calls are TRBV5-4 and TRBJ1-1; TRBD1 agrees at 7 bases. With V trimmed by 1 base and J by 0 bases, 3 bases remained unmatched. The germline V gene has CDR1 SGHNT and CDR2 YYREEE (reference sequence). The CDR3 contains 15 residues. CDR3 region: CASSLSRGMNTEAFF. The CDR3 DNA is TGTGCCAGCAGCTTGTCCAGGGGGATGAACACTGAAGCTTTCTTT.

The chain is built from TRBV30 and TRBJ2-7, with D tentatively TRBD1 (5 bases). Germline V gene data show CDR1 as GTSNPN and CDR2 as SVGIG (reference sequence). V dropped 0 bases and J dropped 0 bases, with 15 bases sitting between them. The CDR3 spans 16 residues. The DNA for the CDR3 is TGTGCCTGGAGTGTATCAGGGTTATTAAGCTCCTACGAGCAGTACTTC. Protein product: CAWSVSGLLSSYEQYF.

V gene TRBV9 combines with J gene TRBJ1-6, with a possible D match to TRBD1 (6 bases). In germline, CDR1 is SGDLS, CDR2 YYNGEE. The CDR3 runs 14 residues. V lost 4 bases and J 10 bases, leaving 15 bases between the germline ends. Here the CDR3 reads CASSPSDRESPLHF. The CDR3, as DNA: TGTGCCAGCAGCCCCTCGGACAGAGAGTCACCCCTCCACTTT.

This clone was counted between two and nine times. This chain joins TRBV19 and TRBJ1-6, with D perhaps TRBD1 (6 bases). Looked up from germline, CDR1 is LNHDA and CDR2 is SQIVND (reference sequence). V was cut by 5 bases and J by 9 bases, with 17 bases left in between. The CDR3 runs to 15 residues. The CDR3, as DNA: TGTGCCAGTAGTTCCCGACAGGCTGATAGTTCACCCCTCCACTTT. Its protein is CASSSRQADSSPLHF. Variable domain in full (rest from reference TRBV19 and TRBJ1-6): DGGITQSPKYLFRKEGQNVTLSCEQNLNHDAMYWYRQDPGQGLRLIYYSQIVNDFQKGDIAEGYSVSREKKESFPLTVTSAQKNPTAFYLCASSSRQADSSPLHFGNGTRLTVT.

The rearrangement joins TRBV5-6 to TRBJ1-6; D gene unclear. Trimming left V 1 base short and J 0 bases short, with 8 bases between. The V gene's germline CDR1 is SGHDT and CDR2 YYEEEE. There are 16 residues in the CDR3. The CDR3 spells CASSLLSFSYNSPLHF. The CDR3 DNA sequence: TGTGCCAGCAGCTTGCTGAGCTTCTCCTATAATTCACCCCTCCACTTT.